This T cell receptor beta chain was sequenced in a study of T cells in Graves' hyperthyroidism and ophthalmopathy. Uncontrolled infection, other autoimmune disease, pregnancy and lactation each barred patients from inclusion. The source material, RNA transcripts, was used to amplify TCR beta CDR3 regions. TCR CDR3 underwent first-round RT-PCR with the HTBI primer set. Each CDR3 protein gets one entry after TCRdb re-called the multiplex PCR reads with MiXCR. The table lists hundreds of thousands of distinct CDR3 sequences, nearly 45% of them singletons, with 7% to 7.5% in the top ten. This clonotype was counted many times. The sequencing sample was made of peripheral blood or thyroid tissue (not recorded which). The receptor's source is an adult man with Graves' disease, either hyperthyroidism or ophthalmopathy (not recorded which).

CDR3 nucleotide sequence: TGTGCCAGCATCCTAGACAGCTCTGGAAACACCATATATTTT. Its translation is CASILDSSGNTIYF. The chain recombines TRBV2 with TRBJ1-3; D is possibly TRBD1 (5 bases). Trimming took off 7 bases at V and 0 bases at J, with 10 bases between the two ends. Germline V gene data show CDR1 as SNHLY and CDR2 as FYNNEI. The CDR3 has 14 residues. The whole variable domain, remainder taken from reference TRBV2 and TRBJ1-3, is EPEVTQTPSHQVTQMGQEVILRCVPISNHLYFYWYRQILGQKVEFLVSFYNNEISEKSEIFDDQFSVERPDGSNFTLKIRSTKLEDSAMYFCASILDSSGNTIYFGEGSWLTVV.